This is a list of T cell receptor beta chains from one sample in a study of blood T cell repertoires in COVID-19. The data were produced by immunoSEQ multiplex PCR, yet TCRdb's version contains in-frame clones alone and is incomplete. The sample includes around 320,000 clones, roughly 87% of them seen just once. Source material: peripheral blood. Receptors were obtained from a man aged 18 to 30 with active or convalescent COVID-19. The CDR3 runs from the conserved cysteine through the conserved F or W. Each record gives: D gene, J gene, clone size, V gene, CDR3 protein, CDR3 DNA. The D gene is left open where the match is weak. Size values are once, few and many counts, or a class for expanded clones, and some rows have none.

D: TRBD2; J: TRBJ2-3; size: NA; V: TRBV9; CDR3: CASSIGTSGISTDTQYF; DNA: TGTGCCAGCAGCATAGGGACTAGCGGGATTAGCACAGATACGCAGTATTTT
D: NA; J: TRBJ2-2; size: NA; V: TRBV5-1; CDR3: CASSLLGRANTGELFF; DNA: TGCGCCAGCAGCTTATTGGGCAGGGCGAACACCGGGGAGCTGTTTTTT
D: NA; J: TRBJ2-7; size: once; V: TRBV3-1/TRBV3-2; CDR3: CASSPYKGYEQYF; DNA: TGTGCCAGCAGCCCGTATAAGGGGTACGAGCAGTACTTC
D: NA; J: TRBJ2-3; size: once; V: TRBV7-9; CDR3: CASSLAFGSLTDTQYF; DNA: TGTGCCAGCAGCTTAGCGTTCGGTAGCCTTACAGATACGCAGTATTTT
D: NA; J: TRBJ1-2; size: few; V: TRBV6-6; CDR3: CASSYSTLTNYGYTF; DNA: TGTGCCAGCAGTTACTCAACACTAACTAACTATGGCTACACCTTC
D: NA; J: TRBJ2-3; size: NA; V: TRBV3-1/TRBV3-2; CDR3: CASSRSPRSELTDTQYF; DNA: TGTGCCAGCAGCCGCAGTCCTAGGAGTGAACTCACAGATACGCAGTATTTT
D: NA; J: TRBJ1-4; size: once; V: TRBV10-3; CDR3: CAISEGDTGVTNEKLFF; DNA: TGTGCCATCAGTGAGGGAGACACAGGCGTAACTAATGAAAAACTGTTTTTT
D: TRBD1; J: TRBJ1-2; size: NA; V: TRBV5-6; CDR3: CASNNRGWFLGYTF; DNA: TGTGCCAGCAACAACAGGGGTTGGTTTCTTGGCTACACCTTC
D: NA; J: TRBJ1-1; size: once; V: TRBV9; CDR3: CASSVGQGSRGGAFF; DNA: TGTGCCAGCAGCGTAGGTCAAGGTTCAAGGGGAGGAGCTTTCTTT
D: NA; J: TRBJ2-5; size: NA; V: TRBV5-1; CDR3: CASSNTGGEETQYF; DNA: TGCGCCAGCAGCAACACAGGGGGGGAAGAGACCCAGTACTTC
D: NA; J: TRBJ1-1; size: NA; V: TRBV19; CDR3: CASSIPGHTNTEAFF; DNA: TGTGCCAGTAGTATTCCGGGACACACGAACACTGAAGCTTTCTTT
D: NA; J: TRBJ1-1; size: NA; V: TRBV9; CDR3: CASSVTVTENTEAFF; DNA: TGTGCCAGCAGCGTGACAGTGACAGAGAACACTGAAGCTTTCTTT
D: TRBD1; J: TRBJ2-7; size: NA; V: TRBV18; CDR3: CASSLVRDRAIYEQYF; DNA: TGTGCCAGCTCATTGGTTAGGGACAGAGCAATCTACGAGCAGTACTTC
D: TRBD2; J: TRBJ2-1; size: NA; V: TRBV10-2; CDR3: CASGRAREYEQFF; DNA: TGCGCCAGCGGGAGGGCCAGAGAGTATGAGCAGTTCTTC
D: TRBD2; J: TRBJ2-1; size: NA; V: TRBV15; CDR3: CATSRLAGDYNEQFF; DNA: TGTGCCACCAGCAGACTAGCGGGAGACTACAATGAGCAGTTCTTC
D: NA; J: TRBJ2-7; size: NA; V: TRBV21-1; CDR3: CASRGQVLGQYF; DNA: TGTGCCAGCAGGGGACAGGTCCTCGGGCAGTACTTC
D: TRBD2; J: TRBJ2-1; size: NA; V: TRBV19; CDR3: CASSIGLAGQNEQFF; DNA: TGTGCCAGTAGTATTGGCCTAGCGGGACAAAATGAGCAGTTCTTC
D: NA; J: TRBJ2-7; size: few; V: TRBV7-2; CDR3: CASSSEGYVYEQYF; DNA: TGTGCCAGCAGCAGTGAGGGTTACGTCTACGAGCAGTACTTC
D: TRBD1; J: TRBJ1-1; size: NA; V: TRBV5-1; CDR3: CASSLDRVNTEAFF; DNA: TGCGCCAGCAGCCTGGACAGGGTGAACACTGAAGCTTTCTTT
D: NA; J: TRBJ2-6; size: NA; V: TRBV4-3; CDR3: CASSQDTGSGANVLTF; DNA: TGCGCCAGCAGCCAAGATACGGGTAGTGGGGCCAACGTCCTGACTTTC
D: TRBD2; J: TRBJ2-5; size: NA; V: TRBV5-1; CDR3: CASSTGGSAETQYF; DNA: TGCGCCAGCAGCACGGGGGGGTCCGCCGAGACCCAGTACTTC
D: NA; J: TRBJ2-5; size: NA; V: TRBV15; CDR3: CATSRDRGQKERGTQYF; DNA: TGTGCCACCAGCAGAGATAGAGGACAGAAGGAGCGGGGGACCCAGTACTTC
D: TRBD1; J: TRBJ2-7; size: few; V: TRBV27; CDR3: CASSLLRQGSYEQYF; DNA: TGTGCCAGCAGTTTATTGAGACAGGGGTCCTACGAGCAGTACTTC
D: NA; J: TRBJ2-3; size: once; V: TRBV11-2; CDR3: CASSRNGMGTDTQYF; DNA: TGTGCCAGCAGCCGTAACGGGATGGGCACAGATACGCAGTATTTT
D: TRBD1; J: TRBJ1-5; size: NA; V: TRBV7-8; CDR3: CASSDRGNQPQHF; DNA: TGTGCCAGCAGCGACAGGGGAAATCAGCCCCAGCATTTT
D: NA; J: TRBJ2-7; size: NA; V: TRBV9; CDR3: CASSVSRDFLYEQYF; DNA: TGTGCCAGCAGCGTAAGCCGGGACTTTCTATACGAGCAGTACTTC
D: TRBD2; J: TRBJ2-5; size: once; V: TRBV9; CDR3: CASSAGLAQETQYF; DNA: TGTGCCAGCAGCGCGGGACTAGCTCAAGAGACCCAGTACTTC
D: TRBD1; J: TRBJ1-2; size: NA; V: TRBV2; CDR3: CASGRQGAWGYTF; DNA: TGTGCCAGCGGACGACAGGGGGCGTGGGGCTACACCTTC
D: TRBD1; J: TRBJ2-5; size: NA; V: TRBV5-4; CDR3: CASSSTGARETQYF; DNA: TGTGCCAGCAGCTCGACAGGGGCGCGAGAGACCCAGTACTTC
D: TRBD2; J: TRBJ2-7; size: NA; V: TRBV28; CDR3: CASSSPGVAGLSYEQYF; DNA: TGTGCCAGCAGTTCCCCCGGGGTAGCGGGTCTATCCTACGAGCAGTACTTC
D: NA; J: TRBJ1-1; size: few; V: TRBV10-1; CDR3: CASSDSAGEKAFF; DNA: TGCGCCAGCAGTGACAGCGCGGGAGAGAAAGCTTTCTTT
D: TRBD2; J: TRBJ2-1; size: NA; V: TRBV7-9; CDR3: CASSQRDFHNEQFF; DNA: TGTGCCAGCAGCCAGCGGGACTTCCACAATGAGCAGTTCTTC
D: NA; J: TRBJ1-1; size: NA; V: TRBV6-5; CDR3: CASRNLPRGTEAFF; DNA: TGTGCCAGCAGAAACCTTCCCCGGGGGACTGAAGCTTTCTTT